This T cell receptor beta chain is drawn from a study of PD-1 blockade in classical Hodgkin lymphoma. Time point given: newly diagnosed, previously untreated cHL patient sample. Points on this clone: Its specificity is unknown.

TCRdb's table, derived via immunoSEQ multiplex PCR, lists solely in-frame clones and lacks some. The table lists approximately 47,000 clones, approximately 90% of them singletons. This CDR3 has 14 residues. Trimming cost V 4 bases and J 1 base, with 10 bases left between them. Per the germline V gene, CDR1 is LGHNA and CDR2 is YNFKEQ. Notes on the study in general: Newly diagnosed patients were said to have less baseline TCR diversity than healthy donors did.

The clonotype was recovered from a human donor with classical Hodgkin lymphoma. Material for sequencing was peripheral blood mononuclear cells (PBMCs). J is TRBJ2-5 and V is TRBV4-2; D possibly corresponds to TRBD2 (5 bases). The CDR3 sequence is CASSPPGSQETQYF. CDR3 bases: TGTGCCAGCAGCCCCCCGGGAAGCCAAGAGACCCAGTACTTC.